This T cell receptor (beta chain) was captured in a study of OX40 agonist ivuxolimab in advanced cancers. Study-level background: Six ivuxolimab dose levels, 0.01 to 10 mg/kg, were given intravenously every 2 weeks.

Comments on this clone: Its antigen remains unidentified.

The study, taken as a whole, reports: Compared with others, partial responders at 0.1-3.0 mg/kg displayed clonal expansion among the lowest.

Sequenced by immunoSEQ multiplex PCR; TCRdb stores in-frame clones only, minus some. Among tens of thousands of clones listed, roughly 86% were seen once. The study sampled blood at baseline, cycle 4 day 1, and cycle 7 day 1. Trimming took 3 bases from V and 0 from J, leaving 9 bases between them. The CDR3 runs to 14 residues. The germline CDR1 and CDR2 sequences are MNHNS and SASEGT. The sample here was CD4+ or CD8+ T cells sorted from blood, taken in a trial of the OX40 agonist ivuxolimab. This receptor was taken from an adult with an advanced solid tumor such as melanoma, head and neck, liver or kidney cancer. The V gene is TRBV6-1, the J gene TRBJ2-7, with D tentatively TRBD1 (6 bases). The DNA of the CDR3 is TGTGCCAGCAGTGAGACAGGTGTCTCCTACGAGCAGTACTTC. Its translation: CASSETGVSYEQYF.